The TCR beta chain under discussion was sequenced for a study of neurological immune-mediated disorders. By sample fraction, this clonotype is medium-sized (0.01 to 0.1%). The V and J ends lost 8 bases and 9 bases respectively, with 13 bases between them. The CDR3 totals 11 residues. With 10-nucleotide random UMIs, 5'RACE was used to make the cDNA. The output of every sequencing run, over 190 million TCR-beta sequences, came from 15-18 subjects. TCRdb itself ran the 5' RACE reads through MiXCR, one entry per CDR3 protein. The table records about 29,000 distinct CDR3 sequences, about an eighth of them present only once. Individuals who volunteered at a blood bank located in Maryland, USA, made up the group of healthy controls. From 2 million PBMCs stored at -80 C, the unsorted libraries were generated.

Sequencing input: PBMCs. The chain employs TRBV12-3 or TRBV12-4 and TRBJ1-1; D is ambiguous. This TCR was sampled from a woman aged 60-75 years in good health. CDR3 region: CASRPDGQAFF. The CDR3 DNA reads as TGTGCCAGCCGACCGGACGGGCAAGCTTTCTTT.